The 7 T cell receptor beta chains below all came from one sample that was sequenced in a study of blood T cell repertoires in COVID-19. Sequencing was performed with immunoSEQ multiplex PCR; in TCRdb, only in-frame clones are kept and a portion is missing. Altogether 150,000 to 200,000 clones are present, about nine tenths being singletons, with the ten largest covering roughly 0.77%. The sequenced sample consisted of PBMCs or T cells enriched from blood (not recorded which). The origin of the receptors is a woman between 18 and 29 years old who had recovered from COVID-19.

This chain uses TRBV5-5 with TRBJ1-3; perhaps TRBD1 as D (6 bases). Looked up from germline, CDR1 is SGHKS and CDR2 is YYEKEE (reference sequence). The length of the CDR3 is 16 residues. The V end lost 0 bases, the J end lost 0 bases, and 10 bases lay between the germline ends. The DNA for the CDR3 is TGTGCCAGCAGCTTGGGGCAGGGGATCTCTGGAAACACCATATATTTT. It specifies CASSLGQGISGNTIYF.

With regard to this clone: Germline is not matched at one junction end, which may reflect a read error. The V and J genes are TRBV7-9 and TRBJ2-7; unclear D gene. This CDR3 comprises 11 residues. Germline lookup yields CDR1 SEHNR and CDR2 FQNEAQ (reference sequence). The CDR3 loop is CASSRSSEQYF. CDR3 in DNA: TGTGCCAGCAGCCGGTCCTCCGAGCAGTACTTC.

The V and J genes are TRBV28 and TRBJ2-3; possible D gene TRBD1, 8 bases. The CDR3 is 15 residues long. With 7 bases removed from V and 1 base from J, the gap between germline ends came to 15 bases. Germline CDR1 is MDHEN and CDR2 is SYDVKM. Here the CDR3 reads CASTTGGGRTDTQYF. The CDR3, as DNA: TGTGCCAGCACAACAGGGGGGGGGCGCACAGATACGCAGTATTTT.

The chain recombines TRBV11-3 with TRBJ2-3, with 15 bases matching TRBD2. J gave up 7 bases and V 4 bases, and 3 bases lay outside the gene matches. The CDR3 has 15 amino acids. Germline values: CDR1 SGHNT, CDR2 YENEEA. CDR3 nucleotide sequence: TGTGCCAGCAGCTCGGGACTAGCGGGAGGTAATACGCAGTATTTT. It yields the protein CASSSGLAGGNTQYF.

The genes are TRBV5-1 and TRBJ2-3; weak D call: TRBD2 (6 bases). The CDR3 length is 14 residues. V was cut by 4 bases and J by 6 bases, with 15 bases left in between. CDR1 and CDR2 (germline): SGHRS, YFSETQ. The DNA for the CDR3 is TGCGCCAGCAGCCCGCGGGGCGGAGCGGATACGCAGTATTTT. Translating gives CASSPRGGADTQYF.

Worth noting for this clone: The junction and the germline gene differ at one end; a read error may be behind it. The gene calls are TRBV12-3 or TRBV12-4 and TRBJ2-7; TRBD1 aligns across 11 bases. This CDR3 is 13 amino acids long. The CDR3 is CASSLTGQGDCSF. The CDR3 nucleotides are TGTGCCAGCAGTTTAACGGGACAGGGGGACTGTAGTTTC.

The rearrangement joins TRBV7-2 to TRBJ2-5; the match to TRBD1 covers 9 bases. After removal of 5 bases from V and 4 bases from J, the junction contained 11 bases not matched to a gene. The germline V gene encodes CDR1 SGHTA and CDR2 FQGNSA. The CDR3 is 16 residues long. CDR3 region: CASSLYRGLGGETQYF. The CDR3 DNA is TGTGCCAGCAGCCTATACAGGGGGCTAGGGGGAGAGACCCAGTACTTC.